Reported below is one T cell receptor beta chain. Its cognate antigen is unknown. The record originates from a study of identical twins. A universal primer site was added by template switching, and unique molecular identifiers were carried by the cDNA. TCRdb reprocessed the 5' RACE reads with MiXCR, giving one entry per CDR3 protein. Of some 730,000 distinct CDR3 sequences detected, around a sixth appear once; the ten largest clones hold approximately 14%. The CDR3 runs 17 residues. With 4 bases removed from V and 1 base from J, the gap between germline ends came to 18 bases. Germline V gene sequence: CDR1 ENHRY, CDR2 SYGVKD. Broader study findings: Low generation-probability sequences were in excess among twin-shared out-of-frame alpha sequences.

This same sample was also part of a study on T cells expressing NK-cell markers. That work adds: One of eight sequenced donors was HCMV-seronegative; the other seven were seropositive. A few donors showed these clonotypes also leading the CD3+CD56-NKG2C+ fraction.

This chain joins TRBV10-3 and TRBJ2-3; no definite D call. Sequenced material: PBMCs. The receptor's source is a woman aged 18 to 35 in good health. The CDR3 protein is CAISGWTALSGTDTQYF. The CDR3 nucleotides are TGTGCCATCAGTGGTTGGACGGCGCTTTCGGGCACAGATACGCAGTATTTT.